The text below deals with one T cell receptor (beta chain). This specimen comes from a study of T cell responses to AZD1222 COVID-19 vaccine. Clones were read by immunoSEQ multiplex PCR, and TCRdb kept only the in-frame ones, dropping some. The sample has 150,000 or so clones; about 89% are singletons. CDR3 length: 14 residues. The germline V gene encodes CDR1 GTSNPN and CDR2 SVGIG (reference sequence). Germline trimming cut 1 base from V and 0 bases from J; bases unmatched to any gene: 2. The sample consisted of peripheral blood, taken on day 0 of AZD1222 vaccination. The V call is TRBV30, the J call TRBJ2-7; TRBD1 aligns across 8 bases. This TCR came from an adult in good health. The CDR3 sequence is CAWSGTGGSYEQYF. DNA for the CDR3: TGTGCCTGGAGTGGAACAGGGGGCTCCTACGAGCAGTACTTC.